This TCR beta chain was documented in a study of human T cells and chemical hapten exposure (dated by TCRdb to the early 2020s). Background for the entire study: For sensitization, 2% DPC in acetone was applied to a roughly 2 cm by roughly 2 cm area of upper inner arm skin. Throughout the approximately 22-week study period, patients were also given weekly therapeutic DPC doses on the scalp. Patch testing was performed on the upper back with Finn chambers containing 0.01% DPC, and the patch tests were scored after 6 days according to International Contact Dermatitis Research Group standards. Alopecia areata with under or over 50% scalp involvement, alopecia totalis and alopecia universalis were represented in the patient cohort, which was mostly female. The libraries were sequenced as a pool, and the TCR yield per sample differed mostly because of small variations in library volumes within the pool. This study followed changes in the peripheral blood TCR repertoire in vivo during primary and secondary sensitization of alopecia patients to the hapten diphenylcyclopropenone (DPC). Patient blood was sampled pre-sensitization (week 0) and at 2, 6 and about 24 weeks after DPC sensitization. Blood for TCR sequencing was provided by twenty-nine alopecia patients at one to four time points (pre-sensitization, 2, 6 and 24 weeks). The investigation overall reported the following: Repeated subsampling changed both the strength of the expansion versus patch-test correlation and the threshold at which that correlation became significant. The number of PT1 expanded TCRs positively correlated with patch test score, significant at thresholds 8, 16 and 32 but not 4. Compared with pre-sensitization or healthy control sets, expanded TCRs formed significantly more large CDR3 similarity clusters, which is consistent with antigen-driven responses. DPC sensitization did not change how many TCRs were above 1 in 1000 frequency, and no evidence was found of alterations in global repertoire structure. Because every patient had alopecia, a presumed autoimmune disease, the patients' immune response might differ from that of healthy individuals.

Taken with the paper, the label for time point translates to: pre-sensitization, week 0. This specimen's treatment or condition label, interpreted: therapeutic diphenylcyclopropenone sensitization with weekly scalp DPC. Blood at each patch-test visit was drawn before the patch test was applied. To be eligible, patients had to be aged 18 to 70, diagnosed with alopecia and judged suitable for DPC therapy, while pregnant patients were excluded. Total RNA was extracted from unfractionated whole blood that had been collected in Tempus Blood RNA tubes. This clonotype was detected a few times. Its antigen is unknown. Base qualities are not provided; no much larger clone lies one nucleotide away. The library was prepared using RACE. TCRdb shows the sequencer as NextSeq 500. During library preparation, unique molecular identifiers were attached to individual cDNA molecules so that TCRs could be counted in a quantitative, reproducible way. Each blood RNA sample was used to sequence both TCR alpha and TCR beta chains. The original methods were these. A median of about 87,000 TCRs per sample was observed, with a range of 23,224 to 690,600. The Decombinator software suite was used to annotate V, J and CDR3 in the TCR reads. For the PS versus PT1 abundance plots, all samples were subsampled to the same number of TCRs (28,000). TCRs were defined as expanded if absent before sensitization and observed at least eight times at the 2-week time point. The public reads were run again by TCRdb, first through fastp at Q25 and then through MiXCR, and only productive beta chains were kept. Rows matching on CDR3 protein sequence are summarized as one entry with the most common DNA and genes. For this entry, the V and J calls and clone size follow TCRdb and not the study's own pipeline. The sample table contains more than 70,000 distinct CDR3 sequences; only one count was recorded for 8.5% to 9% of them. Around 2.6% of the sample rests with the top ten.

Sequencing used whole blood, obtained in connection with sensitization to the hapten diphenylcyclopropenone (DPC). This clonotype was obtained from a man in his forties or fifties with alopecia areata. Some clones in this sample may be carry-over from other donors' samples.

The DNA reads as follows: TGCGCCAGCAGCCAAGATAGGGGACAGAGCTATGGCTACACCTTC. It codes for CASSQDRGQSYGYTF. Recombination linked TRBV4-3 to TRBJ1-2, and 7 bases in between align with TRBD1. CDR1 and CDR2 (LGHNA, YSLEER) derive from the germline V gene. At the junction V is shortened by 0 bases and J by 4 bases; bases outside the gene matches: 5. The CDR3 spans 15 residues, from the cysteine through the phenylalanine. The read is trimmed to its CDR3 DNA, 45 bases read in frame from base 1.